This is a list of T cell receptor beta chains from one sample in a study of blood T cell repertoires in COVID-19. Sequenced by immunoSEQ multiplex PCR; TCRdb stores in-frame clones only, minus some. In the table there are approximately 25,000 clones, about four fifths of which are singletons. Material for sequencing was peripheral blood. The source is a man aged 45-65 years with COVID-19, enrolled during active disease. CDR3s include the opening cysteine and the closing phenylalanine or tryptophan. Fields, in order: V gene, D gene, CDR3 protein. The D gene is left open where the match is weak.

>TRBV5-1|TRBD1
CASSLAGDRAFYGYTF
>TRBV6-4|TRBD2
CASSEAGGDTGELFF
>TRBV7-3|TRBD2
CASSPSGGRGDTQYF
>TRBV5-5|-
CASSPQANYGYTF
>TRBV15|-
CATSRETGDNYGYTF
>TRBV29-1|TRBD1
CSVRGQGAFEAFF
>TRBV5-1|-
CASYLTAGNTIYF
>TRBV28|TRBD2
CASSLTSGGTYNEQFF
>TRBV29-1|-
CSVEPSRSRQTQYF
>TRBV7-8|TRBD1
CASSLYRGILYNEQFF
>TRBV10-3|-
CAISSEGGTDTQYF
>TRBV7-6|-
CASSLAPETVETQYF
>TRBV2|-
CASSEQKEQFF
>TRBV28|TRBD1
CASSFPITDRFSYEQYF
>TRBV4-1|-
CASSHPGRRGNIQYF
>TRBV5-8|-
CASSLYTLSGNTIYF
>TRBV12-5|-
CASGLGVSGNTIYF
>TRBV3-1/TRBV3-2|TRBD2
CASSQQSGRRYEQFF
>TRBV5-1|-
CASSPRGQAYTGELFF
>TRBV9|-
CASSLWAGPGSPLHF